This entry concerns a single TCR beta chain. This sample is drawn from a study of human T cells and chemical hapten exposure. Study information: Diphenylcyclopropenone was applied weekly to patients' scalps across the approximately 25-week study.

J lost 1 base, V lost 8 bases, and 12 bases had no gene match. The CDR3 length is 19 residues. Germline CDR1 reads MDHEN; CDR2 reads SYDVKM. Time point in this sample: patch test 2, 6 weeks after DPC sensitization. As for treatment: therapeutic diphenylcyclopropenone sensitization with weekly scalp DPC. The donor pool consisted of alopecia patients aged 18 to 70 years, considered suitable for DPC. Individual cDNA molecules received unique molecular identifiers in the library. TCRdb re-called the RACE reads through MiXCR, storing one row per CDR3 protein. The sample carries around 360,000 distinct CDR3 sequences, about 6% recorded once.

The chain couples TRBV28 to TRBJ2-3, with TRBD2 matching 16 bases. The TCR was taken from a woman aged 18 to 35 with alopecia areata. Some clones in this sample may be carry-over from other donors' samples. Sequenced material: whole blood, taken in connection with sensitization to the hapten diphenylcyclopropenone (DPC). The CDR3 sequence: CASCGTSGGGFLGTDTQYF. The CDR3 DNA sequence: TGTGCCAGCTGCGGGACTAGCGGGGGGGGTTTTCTGGGCACAGATACGCAGTATTTT.